This T cell receptor (beta chain) was found in a study of shared clonotypes between healthy human individuals. Here immunoSEQ multiplex PCR was the method, and the copy in TCRdb shows in-frame clones only, minus some. This table holds hundreds of thousands of clones, 55% to 75% found once. Donation came from healthy HIV-negative adults that had no recent acute infections or vaccinations. Donors were Caucasian adults residing in Nashville, Tennessee, USA. Findings and caveats of the study: In contrast to clonotypes shared by all four donors, non-shared clonotypes had lower generation probabilities. The naive CD4 repertoires of a few donors were compared, and roughly 5% of clonotypes were shared.

Details on this clone: Its antigen is undetermined.

Trimming removed 6 bases from V and 2 bases from J, with 14 bases in between. Germline CDR1 is MRHNA and CDR2 is SNTAGT. The CDR3 length is 14 residues. This sequence originates from a woman in her twenties or thirties in good health. Sequencing used memory CD4+ T cells sorted from blood. Subset reported: CD45RA-negative fraction. V is TRBV6-4 and J is TRBJ2-7, with a tentative D call TRBD1 (6 bases). The CDR3 DNA reads as TGTGCCAGCAGGGACCTTTGGGACACCTACGAGCAGTACTTC. Protein: CASRDLWDTYEQYF.